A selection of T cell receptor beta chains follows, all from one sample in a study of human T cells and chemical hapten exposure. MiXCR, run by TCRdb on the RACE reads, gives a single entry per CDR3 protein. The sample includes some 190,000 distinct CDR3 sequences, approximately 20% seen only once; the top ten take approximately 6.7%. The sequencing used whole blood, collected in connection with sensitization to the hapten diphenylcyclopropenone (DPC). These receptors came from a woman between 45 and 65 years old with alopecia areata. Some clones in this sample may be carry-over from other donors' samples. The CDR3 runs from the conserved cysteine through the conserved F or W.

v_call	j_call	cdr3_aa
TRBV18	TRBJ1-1	CASSVKPPGENTEAFF
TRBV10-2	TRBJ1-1	CASSQGTDTEAFF
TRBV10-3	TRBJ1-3	CAISDYGGNSGNTIYF
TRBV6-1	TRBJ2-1	CASSEAHKGYEQFF
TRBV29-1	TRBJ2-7	CSVGLLSYEQYF
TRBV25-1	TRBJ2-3	CASSEYVTGSDTQYF
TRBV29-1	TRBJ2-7	CSVRDGTYEQYF
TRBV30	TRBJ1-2	CAWSLGTGYTF
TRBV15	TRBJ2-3	CATSMGQGETDTQYF
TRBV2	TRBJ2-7	CASTLGLAGAAYEQYF
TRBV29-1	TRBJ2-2	CSVRGQVASGELFF
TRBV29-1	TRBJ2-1	CSAYAPGQLRNEQFF
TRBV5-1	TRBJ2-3	CASATSVSRPGTQYF
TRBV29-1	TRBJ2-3	CSVEGRGATDTQYF
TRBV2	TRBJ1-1	CASSLLQYGNTEAFF
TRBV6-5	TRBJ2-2	CASSPIGTTGELFF
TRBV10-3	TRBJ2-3	CAISDSGTGGGDTQYF
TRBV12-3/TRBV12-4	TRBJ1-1	CASSLSRAMNTEAFF
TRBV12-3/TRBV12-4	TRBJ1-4	CASSLIGQGGEKLFF
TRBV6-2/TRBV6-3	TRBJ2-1	CASSYSVGGAYNEQFF
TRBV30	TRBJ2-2	CAWRGQGNTGELFF
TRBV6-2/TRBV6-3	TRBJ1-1	CASSPPGATEAFF
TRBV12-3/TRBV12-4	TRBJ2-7	CASSFHDTYEQYF
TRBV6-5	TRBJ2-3	CASRQGGLVTDTQYF
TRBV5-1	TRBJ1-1	CASSLERGNTEAFF
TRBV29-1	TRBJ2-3	CSSGGTADTQYF
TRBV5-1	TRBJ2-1	CASSFGQGREQFF
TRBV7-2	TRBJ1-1	CASSSRFDGLEAFF
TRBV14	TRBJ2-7	CASSQGSWYEQYF
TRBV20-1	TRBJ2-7	CSARVQGAAYEQYF